The 26 T cell receptor beta chains presented below share a single source sample, sequenced in a study of blood T cell repertoires in COVID-19. Using immunoSEQ multiplex PCR, the repertoire was profiled, and TCRdb retains in-frame clones only, with some absent. Here the sample spans roughly 79,000 clones, about four fifths being singletons. The material sequenced was peripheral blood. The receptors come from a human donor in a cohort sampled during active COVID-19.

V gene TRBV14 combines with J gene TRBJ2-3; D is uncertain. Germline assignment: CDR1 SGHDN and CDR2 FVKESK. The CDR3 has 13 residues. The V end was cut by 0 bases, the J end by 5 bases, with 6 bases between. CDR3 coding DNA: TGTGCCAGCAGCCAAGATCTCGGAGATACGCAGTATTTT. Protein product: CASSQDLGDTQYF.

V and J are TRBV19 and TRBJ2-3; 10 bases fit TRBD2. The CDR3 is 14 residues long. Germline V CDR1 and CDR2: LNHDA, SQIVND (reference sequence). J gave up 4 bases and V 3 bases, and 1 base lay outside the gene matches. CDR3 sequence: CASSIGLAADTQYF. CDR3 DNA sequence: TGTGCCAGTAGTATCGGACTAGCGGCAGATACGCAGTATTTT.

The count of this clone is one. The V call is TRBV7-8, the J call TRBJ2-1, with 9 bases lining up with TRBD1. This CDR3 region has 17 residues. Trimming removed 5 bases from V and 7 bases from J; junction bases left unmatched: 15. Germline V gene data show CDR1 as SGHVS and CDR2 as FQNEAQ. This chain's CDR3 is CASSVSKRTGVGNEQFF. Written as DNA, the CDR3 is TGTGCCAGCAGCGTCAGCAAGCGGACAGGGGTCGGGAATGAGCAGTTCTTC.

Worth noting for this clone: The same CDR3 can be traced to other DNA sequences in this sample. The chain recombines TRBV5-1 with TRBJ1-1; D is uncertain. Germline V gene lookup returns CDR1 SGHRS and CDR2 YFSETQ. This CDR3 is built from 13 residues. Trimming pared 1 base from V and 1 base from J, leaving 5 bases between. The CDR3 DNA follows: TGCGCCAGCAGCTTGCCGGGGAACACTGAAGCTTTCTTT. Its translation is CASSLPGNTEAFF.

This chain uses TRBV6-2 or TRBV6-3 with TRBJ2-1, with 8 bases lining up with TRBD2. The CDR3 is 17 residues long. The germline CDR1 and CDR2 sequences are MNHEY and SVGEGT. Unmatched junction bases numbered 18, after V lost 6 bases and J lost 8 bases. The CDR3 here is CASSPGGGSPSGYEQFF. The CDR3 nucleotides read TGTGCCAGCAGCCCGGGAGGGGGGTCCCCGTCGGGCTATGAGCAGTTCTTC.

This chain's CDR3 is CATLVGGGPGELFF. The CDR3, as DNA: TGTGCCACCCTCGTCGGCGGGGGGCCCGGGGAGCTGTTTTTT. The chain is built from TRBV10-3 and TRBJ2-2; 8 bases align to TRBD2. Germline CDR1 and CDR2: ENHRY and SYGVKD. This CDR3 comprises 14 residues. V gave up 10 bases and J gave up 6 bases; unmatched junction bases: 10.

The chain links TRBV20-1 to TRBJ2-5, with 11 positions matching TRBD2. J lost 5 bases, V lost 3 bases, and 5 bases had no gene match. CDR1 is DFQATT, CDR2 SNEGSKA, per germline (reference sequence). The CDR3 is 14 residues long. CDR3 loop: CSASGLAGGETQYF. The CDR3 region has the DNA TGCAGTGCTAGTGGGCTAGCGGGGGGTGAGACCCAGTACTTC.

The chain carries TRBV7-9 and TRBJ1-4, with D uncertain. Germline-derived CDR1 and CDR2 are SEHNR and FQNEAQ (reference sequence). V lost 3 bases to trimming and J lost 4 bases, with 12 bases between them. This CDR3 spans 15 amino acids. DNA of the CDR3: TGTGCCAGCAGCTTCGGGAATCAGAATAATGAAAAACTGTTTTTT. Translating gives CASSFGNQNNEKLFF.

The chain links TRBV25-1 to TRBJ1-3; D is perhaps TRBD1 (5 bases). The germline V and J ends were trimmed by 2 bases and 0 bases, with 14 bases remaining between them. CDR1 MGHDK and CDR2 SYGVNS come from the germline V gene. The CDR3 runs 17 residues. The DNA for the CDR3 is TGTGCCAGCAGTGAAGGTTTTAACAGGAACTCTGGAAACACCATATATTTT. Amino acids: CASSEGFNRNSGNTIYF.

This CDR3 reads CASRGLEFSEQYF. CDR3 in DNA: TGTGCCAGCCGTGGACTAGAATTTTCCGAGCAGTACTTC. V and J are TRBV12-3 or TRBV12-4 and TRBJ2-7; 7 bases are a match to TRBD2. The CDR3 spans 13 residues. The ends lost 8 bases at V and 6 bases at J; junction bases unmatched: 10.

The chain links TRBV3-1 (or the pseudogene TRBV3-2) to TRBJ1-3; D gene uncertain. V was trimmed by 1 base and J by 7 bases, leaving 17 bases between them. CDR1 is LGHDT and CDR2 is YNNKEL in the germline V gene (reference sequence). This CDR3 has 16 residues. CDR3 amino acids: CASSQGGGRIANTIYF. The CDR3 DNA follows: TGTGCCAGCAGCCAAGGTGGCGGACGGATAGCGAACACCATATATTTT.

The chain combines TRBV7-2 with TRBJ1-6; maybe TRBD1 (6 bases). The CDR3 spans 12 residues. V dropped 5 bases and J dropped 14 bases, with 13 bases sitting between them. In germline, CDR1 is SGHTA, CDR2 FQGNSA. The CDR3, as DNA: TGTGCCAGCAGCCTCAGGGGTGGGTCCCTCCACTTT. This translates into CASSLRGGSLHF.

The genes are TRBV2 and TRBJ2-1; weak D call: TRBD2 (5 bases). Germline loops: CDR1 SNHLY, CDR2 FYNNEI. The CDR3 is 16 amino acids. The V and J ends lost 4 bases and 3 bases respectively, with 16 bases between them. The CDR3 bases are TGTGCCAGCAGTGGGCGTGCGGACTCTCTCTACAATGAGCAGTTCTTC. Translation: CASSGRADSLYNEQFF. Looking up the rest from reference TRBV2 and TRBJ2-1 gives the full variable domain: EPEVTQTPSHQVTQMGQEVILRCVPISNHLYFYWYRQILGQKVEFLVSFYNNEISEKSEIFDDQFSVERPDGSNFTLKIRSTKLEDSAMYFCASSGRADSLYNEQFFGPGTRLTVL.

This chain connects TRBV5-6 to TRBJ2-5; TRBD1 agrees at 8 bases. Germline CDR1 SGHDT, CDR2 YYEEEE. CDR3 size: 17 residues. J gave up 4 bases and V 0 bases, and 11 bases lay outside the gene matches. The CDR3 region has the DNA TGTGCCAGCAGCTTGGGCCAGGGGGCGCGAAGGGGAGAGACCCAGTACTTC. Translated: CASSLGQGARRGETQYF.

This sequence joins TRBV5-1 and TRBJ1-1; D unclear. The CDR3 loop spans 16 amino acids. CDR1 is SGHRS, CDR2 YFSETQ, per germline. Deletions cut 0 bases from V and 0 bases from J, with 12 bases between. The CDR3 is CASSLVPIDMNTEAFF. Here the CDR3 DNA reads TGCGCCAGCAGCTTGGTACCTATCGACATGAACACTGAAGCTTTCTTT.

The gene calls are TRBV18 and TRBJ1-1; 12 bases fit TRBD1. Per the germline V gene, CDR1 is KGHSH and CDR2 is LQKENI. This CDR3 has 16 amino acids. Germline trimming cut 5 bases from V and 7 bases from J; bases unmatched to any gene: 11. The chain's CDR3 is CASSTPGQGAKGEAFF. The DNA of the CDR3 is TGTGCCAGCTCAACGCCGGGACAGGGGGCGAAGGGTGAAGCTTTCTTT.

The rearrangement uses TRBV5-1 and TRBJ1-5; 10 bases map to TRBD1. The CDR3 is 14 amino acids. Germline V gene data show CDR1 as SGHRS and CDR2 as YFSETQ. Unmatched junction bases numbered 7, after V lost 4 bases and J lost 9 bases. The CDR3 is CASSPGQGGGPQHF. CDR3 bases: TGCGCCAGCAGCCCCGGACAGGGGGGCGGGCCCCAGCATTTT.

This clone was observed a handful of times. This chain links TRBV18 with TRBJ1-6; D is ambiguous. With 5 bases removed from V and 7 bases from J, the gap between germline ends came to 12 bases. CDR1 is KGHSH and CDR2 is LQKENI in the germline V gene. CDR3 length equals 14 residues. The CDR3 sequence: CASSTNAGNSPLHF. Written as DNA, the CDR3 is TGTGCCAGCTCAACCAATGCGGGGAATTCACCCCTCCACTTT. Based on the CDR3 plus reference TRBV18 and TRBJ1-6, the full variable domain is NAGVMQNPRHLVRRRGQEARLRCSPMKGHSHVYWYRQLPEEGLKFMVYLQKENIIDESGMPKERFSAEFPKEGPSILRIQQVVRGDSAAYFCASSTNAGNSPLHFGNGTRLTVT.

This CDR3 is CASRVTSGGSYEQYF. The CDR3, as DNA: TGTGCCAGTAGGGTCACCTCAGGGGGCTCCTACGAGCAGTACTTC. The gene calls are TRBV19 and TRBJ2-7, with 7 bases aligning to TRBD1. After removal of 6 bases from V and 0 bases from J, the junction contained 8 bases not matched to a gene. Germline CDR1 and CDR2: LNHDA and SQIVND (reference sequence). This CDR3 spans 15 amino acids.

J is TRBJ1-5 and V is TRBV6-5, with unresolved D. Looked up from germline, CDR1 is MNHEY and CDR2 is SVGAGI. The CDR3 sequence is 15 residues long. Trimming shortened V by 6 bases and J by 2 bases, and 14 bases separated the two germline ends. The CDR3 DNA sequence: TGTGCCAGCAGCCTACTTCGGGAGGGCAATCAGCCCCAGCATTTT. Its protein is CASSLLREGNQPQHF.

V gene TRBV19 combines with J gene TRBJ1-5; TRBD1 matches at 7 bases. The length of the CDR3 is 15 residues. From germline, CDR1 is LNHDA and CDR2 SQIVND (reference sequence). The V gene end was trimmed by 3 bases and the J gene end by 3 bases; junction bases not matched to a gene: 5. The chain's CDR3 is CASSIRDRNNQPQHF. The CDR3 nucleotides are TGTGCCAGTAGTATCCGGGACAGAAACAATCAGCCCCAGCATTTT.

The chain employs TRBV9 and TRBJ2-3; 8 positions match TRBD2. Unmatched junction bases numbered 3, after V lost 0 bases and J lost 0 bases. In germline, CDR1 is SGDLS, CDR2 YYNGEE. CDR3 length: 16 residues. The CDR3 here is CASSVASGGSTDTQYF. CDR3 sequence (DNA): TGTGCCAGCAGCGTAGCTTCGGGGGGGAGCACAGATACGCAGTATTTT.

This clone was recorded only once. In DNA, the CDR3 is TGTGCCAGCAGTTTATACTTGTCTTCACCCCTCCACTTT. It translates to CASSLYLSSPLHF. This rearrangement joins TRBV27 to TRBJ1-6; unclear D gene. Germline V gives CDR1 MNHEY, CDR2 SMNVEV (reference sequence). The CDR3 totals 13 residues. Trimming took off 1 base at V and 9 bases at J, with 7 bases between the two ends.

The chain employs TRBV15 and TRBJ1-1; D might be TRBD1 (6 bases). V lost 1 base, J lost 5 bases, and 8 bases lay in between. Germline V gene lookup returns CDR1 LNHNV and CDR2 YYDKDF (reference sequence). The length of the CDR3 is 13 residues. CDR3 sequence reads: CATSRAQGTEAFF. For the CDR3, the DNA is TGTGCCACCAGCAGAGCACAGGGAACTGAAGCTTTCTTT.

V gene TRBV4-3 combines with J gene TRBJ2-7; D call uncertain. Germline values: CDR1 LGHNA, CDR2 YSLEER. V lost 1 base, J lost 3 bases, and 7 bases lay in between. This CDR3 comprises 13 residues. This chain's CDR3 is CASSQGANYEQYF. In nucleotides, the CDR3 is TGCGCCAGCAGCCAAGGGGCCAACTACGAGCAGTACTTC.

The CDR3 DNA follows: TGTGCCAGCAGTTACTCGAGGCAGTACAATGAGCAGTTCTTC. It translates to CASSYSRQYNEQFF. The rearrangement joins TRBV6-5 to TRBJ2-1; D is ambiguous. The CDR3 contains 14 residues. Trimming shortened V by 0 bases and J by 4 bases, and 7 bases separated the two germline ends. From germline, CDR1 is MNHEY and CDR2 SVGAGI.